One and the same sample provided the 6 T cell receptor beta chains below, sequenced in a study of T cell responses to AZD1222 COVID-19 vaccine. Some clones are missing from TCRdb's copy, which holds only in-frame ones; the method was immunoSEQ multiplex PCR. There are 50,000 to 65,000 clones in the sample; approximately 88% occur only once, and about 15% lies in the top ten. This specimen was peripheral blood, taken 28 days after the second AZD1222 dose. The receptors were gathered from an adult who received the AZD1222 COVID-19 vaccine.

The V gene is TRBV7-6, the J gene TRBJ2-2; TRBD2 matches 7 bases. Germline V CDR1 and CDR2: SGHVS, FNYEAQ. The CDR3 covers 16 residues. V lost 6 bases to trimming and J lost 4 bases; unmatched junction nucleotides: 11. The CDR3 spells CASRTEPGGGTGELFF. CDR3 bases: TGTGCCAGCAGGACCGAACCGGGGGGTGGCACCGGGGAGCTGTTTTTT.

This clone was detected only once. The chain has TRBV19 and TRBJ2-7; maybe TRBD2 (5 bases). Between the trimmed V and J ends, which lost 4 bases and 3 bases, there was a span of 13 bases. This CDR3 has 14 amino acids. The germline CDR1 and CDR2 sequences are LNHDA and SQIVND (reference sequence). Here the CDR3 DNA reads TGTGCCAGTAGTAAGGGAGTTAGGGACTACGAGCAGTACTTC. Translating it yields CASSKGVRDYEQYF.

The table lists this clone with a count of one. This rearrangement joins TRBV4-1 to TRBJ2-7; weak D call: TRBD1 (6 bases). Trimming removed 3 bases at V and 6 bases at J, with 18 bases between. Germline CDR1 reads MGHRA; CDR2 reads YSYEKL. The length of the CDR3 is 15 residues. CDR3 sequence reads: CASSQPGTPPAEQYF. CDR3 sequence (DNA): TGCGCCAGCAGCCAGCCCGGGACACCCCCAGCCGAGCAGTACTTC.

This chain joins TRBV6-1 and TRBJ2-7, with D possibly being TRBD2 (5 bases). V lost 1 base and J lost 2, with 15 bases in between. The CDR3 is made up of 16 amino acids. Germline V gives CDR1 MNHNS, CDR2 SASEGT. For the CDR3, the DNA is TGTGCCAGCAGTGAAGGGCGAGGGTCTCCCACCTACGAGCAGTACTTC. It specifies CASSEGRGSPTYEQYF.

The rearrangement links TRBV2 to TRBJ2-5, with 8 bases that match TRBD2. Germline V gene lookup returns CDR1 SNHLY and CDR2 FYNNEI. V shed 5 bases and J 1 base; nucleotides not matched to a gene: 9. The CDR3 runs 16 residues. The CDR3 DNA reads TGTGCCAGCAGTAGCGGGAGTTATGGGGTCCAAGAGACCCAGTACTTC. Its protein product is CASSSGSYGVQETQYF.

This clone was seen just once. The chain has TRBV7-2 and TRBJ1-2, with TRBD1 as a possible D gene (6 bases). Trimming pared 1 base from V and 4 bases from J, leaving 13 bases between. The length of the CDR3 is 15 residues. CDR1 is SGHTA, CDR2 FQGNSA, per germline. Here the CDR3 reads CASSLVVRGVYGYTF. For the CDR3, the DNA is TGTGCCAGCAGCTTAGTGGTCAGGGGCGTCTATGGCTACACCTTC.